The clone carrying this T cell receptor beta chain has at least ten counts. As yet, its antigen is unknown. All patients reached thyroid surgery having received no treatment beforehand. These data originate in a study of metastatic and nonmetastatic thyroid tumors. Study-wide background: Both malignant and benign thyroid patients supplied peripheral blood and tumor or nodule tissue samples, across which the repertoires of these patients were then compared.

General observations from the study: Reported TCR beta diversity, measured in blood and tumor, was significantly higher for malignant thyroid tumors than for benign nodules.

Original processing methods: The distant-metastasis classifier for papillary thyroid cancer was built from CDR3 differences across clinicopathological groups. MiXCR was used by TCRdb to re-call the PCR reads. The V and J calls and clone size come from TCRdb's table, not from the authors' own analysis. This sample carries roughly 30,000 clones, roughly 10% of them seen once, and the ten largest clones take more than 15%. Germline V gene lookup returns CDR1 LNHDA and CDR2 SQIVND (reference sequence). The V end lost 2 bases, the J end lost 0 bases, and 8 bases lay between the germline ends. The CDR3 runs 15 residues.

This sequence joins TRBV19 and TRBJ1-5; D gene ambiguous. The sequencing sample was made of blood. The sequence derives from a female donor with papillary thyroid cancer or a benign thyroid nodule (not recorded which). Some clones in this sample may be carry-over from other donors' samples. The CDR3 spells CASSITGDSNQPQHF. CDR3 DNA sequence: TGTGCCAGTAGTATAACCGGGGATAGCAATCAGCCCCAGCATTTT.